This is a list of T cell receptor beta chains from one sample in a study of T-cell memory formation after mild COVID-19. TCRdb reprocessed the 5' RACE reads with MiXCR, giving one entry per CDR3 protein. The sample lists about 110,000 distinct CDR3 sequences, approximately 15% occurring once. Sequenced: PBMCs or a T cell subset sorted from them (not recorded which). These receptors were obtained from a man aged 18-30 years who had mild COVID-19 (a few samples of this study predate the infection). Cell type and time point are not known. Both conserved end residues are part of each CDR3. D genes are given only for firm matches. Expanded clones are given a class, and other clones once, few, many or no size at all.

CASSLGTGVTGELFF	TGTGCCAGCAGCTTGGGGACCGGGGTCACCGGGGAGCTGTTTTTT	few	TRBV7-8	TRBJ2-2	-
CASSLRVSGSNQPQHF	TGTGCCAGCAGCTTAAGGGTCTCGGGTAGCAATCAGCCCCAGCATTTT	few	TRBV7-8	TRBJ1-5	-
CSARDPDSGNTIYF	TGCAGTGCTAGAGATCCGGACTCTGGAAACACCATATATTTT	many	TRBV20-1	TRBJ1-3	-
CASSLEGTGREQYF	TGTGCCAGCAGCTTGGAGGGAACAGGAAGGGAGCAGTACTTC	few	TRBV5-4	TRBJ2-7	-
CASSRTAGNTIYF	TGTGCCAGTAGTAGGACGGCTGGAAACACCATATATTTT	-	TRBV19	TRBJ1-3	-
CASRWFIDTQYF	TGTGCCAGCAGGTGGTTTATAGATACGCAGTATTTT	few	TRBV7-3	TRBJ2-3	-
CASSLAREVGEQFF	TGTGCCAGCAGCTTAGCCCGCGAGGTTGGTGAGCAGTTCTTC	few	TRBV7-9	TRBJ2-1	-
CASSLGTDTQYF	TGTGCCAGCAGCTTAGGCACAGATACGCAGTATTTT	many	TRBV7-6	TRBJ2-3	-
CSATRDGPYEQYF	TGCAGTGCTACCCGGGACGGCCCCTACGAGCAGTACTTC	few	TRBV20-1	TRBJ2-7	-
CASRSRGPYEQYF	TGTGCCAGCAGATCCAGGGGACCCTACGAGCAGTACTTC	-	TRBV2	TRBJ2-7	-
CASSLVQGSDEQYF	TGCGCCAGCAGCTTGGTTCAGGGGTCCGACGAGCAGTACTTC	-	TRBV5-1	TRBJ2-7	-
CASSYSGGGGYNEQFF	TGTGCCAGCAGTTACTCGGGGGGGGGCGGCTACAATGAGCAGTTCTTC	many	TRBV6-6	TRBJ2-1	-
CASSPEDDGAGELFF	TGTGCCAGCTCACCGGAAGACGATGGGGCCGGGGAGCTGTTTTTT	few	TRBV18	TRBJ2-2	-
CASRPQGARGELFF	TGTGCCAGCAGGCCACAGGGGGCTCGCGGGGAGCTGTTTTTT	few	TRBV5-5	TRBJ2-2	TRBD1
CASSQGPFTNYGYTF	TGCGCCAGCAGCCAAGGACCGTTTACCAACTATGGCTACACCTTC	few	TRBV4-1	TRBJ1-2	-
CASSHGASGVGEQYF	TGTGCCAGCAGCCACGGGGCTAGCGGGGTAGGCGAGCAGTACTTC	-	TRBV6-4	TRBJ2-7	TRBD2
CASSTGTSESYEQYF	TGTGCCAGCAGCACAGGGACTAGCGAGTCCTACGAGCAGTACTTC	-	TRBV21-1	TRBJ2-7	-
CASSLNGYDNEQFF	TGTGCCAGCAGCTTAAATGGCTACGACAATGAGCAGTTCTTC	few	TRBV7-3	TRBJ2-1	-
CASSLGNYGYTF	TGTGCCAGCAGTTTAGGGAACTATGGCTACACCTTC	many	TRBV12-3/TRBV12-4	TRBJ1-2	-
CASSQDLFSSYNEQFF	TGTGCCAGCAGCCAAGATCTTTTCAGCTCCTACAATGAGCAGTTCTTC	-	TRBV14	TRBJ2-1	-
CSALDSNTGELFF	TGCAGCGCCCTGGACAGTAACACCGGGGAGCTGTTTTTT	few	TRBV29-1	TRBJ2-2	-
CASSLKYEQFF	TGTGCCAGCAGCCTGAAGTATGAGCAGTTCTTC	-	TRBV2	TRBJ2-1	-
CASSWDSSGDEQFF	TGTGCCAGCAGTTGGGACAGTTCGGGCGATGAGCAGTTCTTC	few	TRBV27	TRBJ2-1	TRBD1
CASSSPGGTAPMNTEAFF	TGCGCCAGCAGCTCGCCGGGAGGGACGGCGCCGATGAACACTGAAGCTTTCTTT	-	TRBV5-1	TRBJ1-1	-
CASSTAVTYEQYF	TGTGCCAGCAGCACTGCGGTCACATACGAGCAGTACTTC	-	TRBV7-2	TRBJ2-7	-
CASTEDRAPSNTEAFF	TGTGCCAGCACCGAGGACAGGGCCCCGTCGAACACTGAAGCTTTCTTT	-	TRBV6-2/TRBV6-3	TRBJ1-1	TRBD1
CSVEAFVGDPNTEAFF	TGCAGCGTTGAGGCCTTTGTAGGGGATCCGAACACTGAAGCTTTCTTT	-	TRBV29-1	TRBJ1-1	-
CASSFFGGPYEQYF	TGTGCCAGCAGCTTTTTCGGGGGGCCCTACGAGCAGTACTTC	-	TRBV5-4	TRBJ2-7	-
CAISEEVLIYEQYF	TGTGCCATCAGTGAGGAGGTCCTGATCTACGAGCAGTACTTC	-	TRBV10-3	TRBJ2-7	-
CASSARIDQYF	TGTGCCAGCAGCGCGCGCATCGACCAGTACTTC	few	TRBV7-9	TRBJ2-5	-
CASRARGVVAGDRSYNEQFF	TGTGCCAGCAGGGCCCGGGGAGTGGTAGCGGGGGATCGCTCCTACAATGAGCAGTTCTTC	-	TRBV12-3/TRBV12-4	TRBJ2-1	TRBD2
CASSLASSYNSPLHF	TGTGCCAGCAGTTTGGCTAGCTCCTATAATTCACCCCTCCACTTT	many	TRBV12-3/TRBV12-4	TRBJ1-6	-
CASSLYGGEQYF	TGTGCCAGCAGCTTATATGGAGGCGAGCAGTACTTC	-	TRBV7-3	TRBJ2-7	-
CSATGSSYNEQFF	TGCAGCGCCACCGGGTCTTCCTACAATGAGCAGTTCTTC	many	TRBV29-1	TRBJ2-1	-
CASSLSGTPGIEFF	TGTGCCAGCAGTTTAAGTGGGACCCCGGGTATAGAGTTCTTC	-	TRBV27	TRBJ2-1	-
CASSFGTGRGGYTF	TGTGCCAGCAGTTTCGGGACAGGGCGAGGTGGCTACACCTTC	few	TRBV27	TRBJ1-2	TRBD1
CASSEDLMTVSYGYTF	TGTGCCAGCAGTGAAGACCTTATGACAGTATCCTATGGCTACACCTTC	-	TRBV2	TRBJ1-2	-
CASSPRAVSTDTQYF	TGCGCCAGCAGCCCCCGGGCCGTTAGCACAGATACGCAGTATTTT	many	TRBV4-1	TRBJ2-3	-
CASSLEDSTNYGYTF	TGTGCCAGCAGCTTAGAGGACAGTACCAACTATGGCTACACCTTC	-	TRBV7-9	TRBJ1-2	-
CASSLNWDRNNEQFF	TGTGCCAGCAGTTTAAATTGGGACAGAAACAATGAGCAGTTCTTC	many	TRBV27	TRBJ2-1	TRBD1
CASSRAGGHQPQHF	TGTGCCAGCAGCCGGGCGGGGGGGCACCAGCCCCAGCATTTT	-	TRBV9	TRBJ1-5	-
CAISEFPGNYGYTF	TGTGCCATCAGTGAGTTTCCAGGGAACTATGGCTACACCTTC	few	TRBV10-3	TRBJ1-2	-
CASSQDSHGRGSETQYF	TGTGCCAGCAGCCAAGATAGCCACGGCAGAGGGTCAGAGACCCAGTACTTC	-	TRBV4-2	TRBJ2-5	-
CASSYKSGRYGYTF	TGTGCCAGCAGCTACAAGTCCGGGAGGTATGGCTACACCTTC	-	TRBV27	TRBJ1-2	-
CASSVYGGSGTDTQYF	TGTGCCAGCAGCGTATACGGGGGGTCAGGCACAGATACGCAGTATTTT	-	TRBV9	TRBJ2-3	TRBD2
CASRILAGVPEETQYF	TGCGCCAGCAGAATTTTAGCGGGGGTACCGGAAGAGACCCAGTACTTC	-	TRBV4-1	TRBJ2-5	TRBD2
CASIKDRRNTEAFF	TGTGCCAGCATCAAGGACAGGCGGAACACTGAAGCTTTCTTT	few	TRBV25-1	TRBJ1-1	TRBD1
CATTRDRHYTDTQYF	TGTGCCACCACCCGGGACAGGCACTACACAGATACGCAGTATTTT	many	TRBV15	TRBJ2-3	TRBD1
CASSSPTAEAFF	TGTGCCAGCAGTTCCCCCACCGCTGAAGCTTTCTTT	few	TRBV28	TRBJ1-1	-
CASSPWTSGGTMQETQYF	TGTGCCAGCAGTCCCTGGACTAGCGGGGGGACCATGCAAGAGACCCAGTACTTC	-	TRBV27	TRBJ2-5	TRBD2
CASSIVASGAEQYF	TGTGCCAGTAGTATAGTGGCTAGCGGGGCCGAGCAGTACTTC	-	TRBV19	TRBJ2-7	TRBD2
CASTRAQNQPQHF	TGTGCCAGCACCCGGGCGCAAAATCAGCCCCAGCATTTT	few	TRBV6-5	TRBJ1-5	-
CASSFTGGTGELFF	TGTGCCAGCAGTTTTACAGGGGGCACCGGGGAGCTGTTTTTT	few	TRBV12-3/TRBV12-4	TRBJ2-2	TRBD1
CASSLIPGEESDTQYF	TGCGCCAGCAGCTTAATCCCAGGGGAGGAATCAGATACGCAGTATTTT	few	TRBV5-1	TRBJ2-3	-
CASSLSPGTGNNEQFF	TGTGCCAGCAGCTTGTCTCCCGGGACAGGAAACAATGAGCAGTTCTTC	few	TRBV7-2	TRBJ2-1	TRBD1
CASSLGRTGGVNEQFF	TGTGCCAGCAGCTTAGGCCGGACAGGGGGAGTCAATGAGCAGTTCTTC	many	TRBV7-9	TRBJ2-1	TRBD1
CASSYSMVGPNYEQYF	TGTGCCAGCAGTTACTCGATGGTAGGGCCCAACTACGAGCAGTACTTC	-	TRBV6-5	TRBJ2-7	-
CASSYWKVTDTQYF	TGTGCCAGCAGTTACTGGAAGGTCACAGATACGCAGTATTTT	-	TRBV6-2/TRBV6-3	TRBJ2-3	-